This T cell receptor beta chain was captured by sequencing in a study of blood T cell repertoires in COVID-19. Study-wide context: The samples span acute and convalescent COVID-19 from the United States, Italy and Spain. The cDNA or gDNA used as material had been derived from T cells, B-cell-depleted T cells, or PBMCs.

Methods used by the authors: Counts of nucleated cells, estimated from reference gene primer amplification, were obtained. Repertoires were generated with immunoSEQ multiplex PCR, while TCRdb's copy carries only in-frame clones and drops some. The V and J calls and the clone size are those of that table, but D and trimming were determined from the DNA. The table lists a few hundred thousand clones, approximately 78% of them singletons, with around 3.5% in the top ten. Germline CDR1 WSHSY, CDR2 SAAADI. V lost 0 bases, J lost 5 bases, and 6 bases stayed unmatched. The CDR3 length is 16 residues. This clonotype was sampled from a woman between 18 and 29 years old with acute or convalescent COVID-19. Sequenced: peripheral blood. J is TRBJ2-7 and V is TRBV10-2, with TRBD2 identical over 11 bases. CDR3 sequence (DNA): TGCGCCAGCAGTGAGTCCCCCCTAGCGGGAGGTCACGAGCAGTACTTC. Protein sequence: CASSESPLAGGHEQYF.